The clone carrying this TCR beta chain was observed a handful of times. Its antigen is unidentified. The protocol was immunoSEQ multiplex PCR, while the TCRdb copy is restricted to in-frame clones and leaves out a portion. Of approximately 150,000 clones in the sample, roughly nine tenths were seen once. The data are from a study of T cell responses to AZD1222 COVID-19 vaccine. Study-wide findings and caveats: Baseline serology detected seropositivity in only five to seven AZD1222 recipients.

This clonotype was obtained from an adult in good health. This sample comprised peripheral blood, obtained on day 0 of MenACWY control vaccination.

CDR3: CASSASGGAEPQHF. Written as DNA, the CDR3 is TGTGCCAGCAGCGCCTCGGGGGGCGCGGAACCCCAGCATTTT. J is TRBJ1-5 and V is TRBV3-1 (or the pseudogene TRBV3-2); tentatively, D is TRBD1 (6 bases). Trimming took 5 bases from V and 10 from J, leaving 18 bases between them. This CDR3 is 14 amino acids long. Germline CDR1 reads LGHDT; CDR2 reads YNNKEL (reference sequence).